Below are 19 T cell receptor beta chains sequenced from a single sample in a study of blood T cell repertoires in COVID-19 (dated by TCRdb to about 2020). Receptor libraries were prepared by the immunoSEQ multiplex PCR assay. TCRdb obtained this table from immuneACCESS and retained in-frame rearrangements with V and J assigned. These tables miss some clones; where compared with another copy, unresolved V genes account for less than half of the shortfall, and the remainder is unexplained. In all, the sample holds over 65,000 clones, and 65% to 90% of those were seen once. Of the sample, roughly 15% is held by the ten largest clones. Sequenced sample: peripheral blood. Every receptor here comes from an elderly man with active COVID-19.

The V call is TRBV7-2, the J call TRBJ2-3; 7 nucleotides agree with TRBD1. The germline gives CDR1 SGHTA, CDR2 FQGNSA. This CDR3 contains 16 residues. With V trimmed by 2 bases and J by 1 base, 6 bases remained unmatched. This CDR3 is CASSLRSGQGTDTQYF. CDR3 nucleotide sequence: TGTGCCAGCAGCTTAAGATCCGGACAGGGCACAGATACGCAGTATTTT.

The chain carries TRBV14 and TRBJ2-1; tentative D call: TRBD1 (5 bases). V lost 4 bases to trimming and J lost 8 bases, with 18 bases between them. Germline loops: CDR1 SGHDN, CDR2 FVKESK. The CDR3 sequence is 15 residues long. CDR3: CASSLQHLGAHEQFF. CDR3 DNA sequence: TGTGCCAGCAGCCTTCAGCACCTAGGGGCCCATGAGCAGTTCTTC.

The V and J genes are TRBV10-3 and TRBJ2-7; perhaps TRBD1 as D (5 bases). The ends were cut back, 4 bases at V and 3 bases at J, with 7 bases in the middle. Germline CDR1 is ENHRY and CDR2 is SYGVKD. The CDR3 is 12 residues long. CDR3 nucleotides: TGTGCCATCAGTGGGACAATCTACGAGCAGTACTTC. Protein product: CAISGTIYEQYF.

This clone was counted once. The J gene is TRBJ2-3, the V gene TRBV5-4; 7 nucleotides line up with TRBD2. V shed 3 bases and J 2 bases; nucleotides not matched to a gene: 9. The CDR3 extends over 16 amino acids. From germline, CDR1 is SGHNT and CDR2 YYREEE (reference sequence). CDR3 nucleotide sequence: TGTGCCAGCAGCTCCCGGGGAGGGAGTGTCACAGATACGCAGTATTTT. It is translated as CASSSRGGSVTDTQYF.

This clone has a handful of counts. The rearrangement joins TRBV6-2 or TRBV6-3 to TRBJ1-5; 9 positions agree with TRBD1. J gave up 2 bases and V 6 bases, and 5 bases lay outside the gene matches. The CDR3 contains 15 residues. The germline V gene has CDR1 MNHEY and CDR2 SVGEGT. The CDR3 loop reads CASSKQGAGNQPQHF. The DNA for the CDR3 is TGTGCCAGCAGCAAACAGGGGGCGGGCAATCAGCCCCAGCATTTT.

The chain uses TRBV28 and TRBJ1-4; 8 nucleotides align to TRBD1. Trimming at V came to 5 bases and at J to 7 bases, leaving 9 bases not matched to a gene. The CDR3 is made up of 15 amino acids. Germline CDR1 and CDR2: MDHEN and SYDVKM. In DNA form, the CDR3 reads TGTGCCAGCAGTCCTTGGACAGGGAGGGGTGAAAAACTGTTTTTT. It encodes CASSPWTGRGEKLFF.

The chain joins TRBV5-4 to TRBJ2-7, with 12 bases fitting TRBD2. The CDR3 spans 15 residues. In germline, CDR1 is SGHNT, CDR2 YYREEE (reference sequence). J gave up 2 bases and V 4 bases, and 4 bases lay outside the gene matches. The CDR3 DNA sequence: TGTGCCAGCAGCGGGGGACTAGCGGGCCCCTACGAGCAGTACTTC. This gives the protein CASSGGLAGPYEQYF.

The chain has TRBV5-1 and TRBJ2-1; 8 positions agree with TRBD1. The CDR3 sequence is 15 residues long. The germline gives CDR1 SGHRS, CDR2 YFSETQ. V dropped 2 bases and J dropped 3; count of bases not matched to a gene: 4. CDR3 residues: CASSLSGQGYNEQFF. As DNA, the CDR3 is TGCGCCAGCAGCTTATCAGGACAGGGCTACAATGAGCAGTTCTTC.

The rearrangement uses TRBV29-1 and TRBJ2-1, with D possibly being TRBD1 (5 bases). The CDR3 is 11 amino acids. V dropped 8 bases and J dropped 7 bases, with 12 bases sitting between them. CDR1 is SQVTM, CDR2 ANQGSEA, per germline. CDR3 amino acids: CSSRQPNEQFF. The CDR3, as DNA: TGCAGCAGTAGACAGCCTAATGAGCAGTTCTTC.

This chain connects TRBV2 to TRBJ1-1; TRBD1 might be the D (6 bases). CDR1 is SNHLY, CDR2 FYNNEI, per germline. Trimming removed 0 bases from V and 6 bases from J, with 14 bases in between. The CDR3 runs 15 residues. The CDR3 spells CASSEAIGGAAEAFF. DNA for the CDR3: TGTGCCAGCAGTGAAGCTATAGGGGGGGCGGCTGAAGCTTTCTTT.

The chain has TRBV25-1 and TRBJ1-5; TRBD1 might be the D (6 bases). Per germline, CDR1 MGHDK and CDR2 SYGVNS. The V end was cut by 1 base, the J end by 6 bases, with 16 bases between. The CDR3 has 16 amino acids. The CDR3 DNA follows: TGTGCCAGCAGTGAATCCTTCTGTACAGGGCGTCAGCCCCAGCATTTT. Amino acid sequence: CASSESFCTGRQPQHF.

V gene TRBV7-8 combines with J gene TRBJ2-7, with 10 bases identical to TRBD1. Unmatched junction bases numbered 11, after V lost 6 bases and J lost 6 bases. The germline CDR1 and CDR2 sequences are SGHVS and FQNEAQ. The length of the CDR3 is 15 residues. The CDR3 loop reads CASRRGTGEAGEQYF. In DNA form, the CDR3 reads TGTGCCAGCAGAAGAGGGACAGGGGAGGCGGGCGAGCAGTACTTC.

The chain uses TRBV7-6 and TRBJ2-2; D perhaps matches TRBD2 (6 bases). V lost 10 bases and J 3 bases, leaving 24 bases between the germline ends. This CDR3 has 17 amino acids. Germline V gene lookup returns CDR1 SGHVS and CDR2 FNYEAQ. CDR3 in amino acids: CATRRGTSKVYTGELFF. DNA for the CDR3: TGTGCCACCCGGCGGGGAACTAGCAAAGTTTACACCGGGGAGCTGTTTTTT.

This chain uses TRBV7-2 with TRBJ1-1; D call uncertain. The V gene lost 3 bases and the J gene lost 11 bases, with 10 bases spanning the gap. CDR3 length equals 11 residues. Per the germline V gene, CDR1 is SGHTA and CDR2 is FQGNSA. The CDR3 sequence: CASSLSLEAFF. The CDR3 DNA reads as TGTGCCAGCAGCTTGAGCTTGGAGGCTTTCTTT. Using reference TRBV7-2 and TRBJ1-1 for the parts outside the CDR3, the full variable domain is GAGVSQSPSNKVTEKGKDVELRCDPISGHTALYWYRQSLGQGLEFLIYFQGNSAPDKSGLPSDRFSAERTGGSVSTLTIQRTQQEDSAVYLCASSLSLEAFFGQGTRLTVV.

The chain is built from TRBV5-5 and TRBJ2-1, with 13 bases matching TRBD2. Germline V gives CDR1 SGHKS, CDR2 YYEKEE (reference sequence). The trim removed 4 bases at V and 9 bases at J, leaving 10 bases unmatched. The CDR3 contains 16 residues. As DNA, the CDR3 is TGTGCCAGCAGCCCTACCAGGACTAGCGGGAGTATTGAGCAGTTCTTC. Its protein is CASSPTRTSGSIEQFF. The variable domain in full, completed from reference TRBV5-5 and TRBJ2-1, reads DAGVTQSPTHLIKTRGQQVTLRCSPISGHKSVSWYQQVLGQGPQFIFQYYEKEERGRGNFPDRFSARQFPNYSSELNVNALLLGDSALYLCASSPTRTSGSIEQFFGPGTRLTVL.

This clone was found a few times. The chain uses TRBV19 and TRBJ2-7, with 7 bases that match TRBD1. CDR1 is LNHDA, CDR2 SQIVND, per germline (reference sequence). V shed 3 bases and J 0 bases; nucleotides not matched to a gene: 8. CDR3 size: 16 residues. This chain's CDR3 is CASSIAEQGSSYEQYF. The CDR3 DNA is TGTGCCAGTAGTATCGCGGAACAGGGGAGCTCCTACGAGCAGTACTTC.

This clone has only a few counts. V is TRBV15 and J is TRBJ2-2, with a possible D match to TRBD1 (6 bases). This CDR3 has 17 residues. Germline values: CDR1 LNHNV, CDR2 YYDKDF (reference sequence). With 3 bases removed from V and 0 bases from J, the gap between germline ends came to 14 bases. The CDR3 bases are TGTGCCACCAGCAGGGAGCCGGGACACTCGAACACCGGGGAGCTGTTTTTT. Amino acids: CATSREPGHSNTGELFF.

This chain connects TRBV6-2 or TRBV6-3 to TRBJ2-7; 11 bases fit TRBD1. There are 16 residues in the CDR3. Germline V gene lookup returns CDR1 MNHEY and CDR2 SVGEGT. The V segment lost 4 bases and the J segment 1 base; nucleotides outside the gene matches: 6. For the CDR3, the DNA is TGTGCCAGCAGTTCATACGGGACAGGGGGATCCTACGAGCAGTACTTC. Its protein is CASSSYGTGGSYEQYF.

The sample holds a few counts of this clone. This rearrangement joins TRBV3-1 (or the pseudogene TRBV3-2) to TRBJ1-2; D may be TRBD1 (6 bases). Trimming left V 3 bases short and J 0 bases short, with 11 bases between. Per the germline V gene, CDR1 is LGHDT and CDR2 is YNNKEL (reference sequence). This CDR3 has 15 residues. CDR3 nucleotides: TGTGCCAGCAGCCAGTATACAGGGACTAACTATGGCTACACCTTC. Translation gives CASSQYTGTNYGYTF.